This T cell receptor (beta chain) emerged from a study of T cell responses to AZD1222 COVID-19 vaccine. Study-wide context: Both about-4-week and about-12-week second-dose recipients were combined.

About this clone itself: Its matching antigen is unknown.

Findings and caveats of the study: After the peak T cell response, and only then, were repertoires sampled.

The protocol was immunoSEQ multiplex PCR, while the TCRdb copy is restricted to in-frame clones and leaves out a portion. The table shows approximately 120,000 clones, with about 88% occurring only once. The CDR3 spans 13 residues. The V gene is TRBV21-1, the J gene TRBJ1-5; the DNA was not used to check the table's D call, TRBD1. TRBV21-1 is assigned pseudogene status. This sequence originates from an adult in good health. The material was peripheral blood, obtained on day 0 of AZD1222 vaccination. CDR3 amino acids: CAKKGDGDQPQHF. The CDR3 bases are TGTGCCAAGAAGGGGGACGGAGATCAGCCCCAGCATTTT.